These 32 T cell receptor beta chains were sequenced from one sample in a study of OX40 agonist ivuxolimab in advanced cancers. Assay used: immunoSEQ multiplex PCR; TCRdb lists only in-frame clones, some missing. Of fewer than 120,000 clones in the sample, 89% were seen once. The sequences come from CD4+ or CD8+ T cells sorted from blood, collected in a trial of the OX40 agonist ivuxolimab. These receptors were obtained from an adult with an advanced solid tumor such as melanoma, head and neck, liver or kidney cancer.

This clone is categorized as medium-sized. The rearrangement links TRBV11-3 to TRBJ1-1; the match to TRBD1 covers 7 bases. The CDR3 is made up of 13 amino acids. V shed 5 bases and J 4 bases; nucleotides not matched to a gene: 4. Germline V gives CDR1 SGHNT, CDR2 YENEEA. CDR3 DNA sequence: TGTGCCAGCAGCGCTACAGGGGCCACTGAAGCTTTCTTT. Its translation: CASSATGATEAFF.

The rearrangement links TRBV2 to TRBJ1-6; D is unresolved. In germline, CDR1 is SNHLY, CDR2 FYNNEI. V was clipped by 8 bases and J by 0 bases, with 8 bases between them. This CDR3 is 14 amino acids long. As DNA, the CDR3 is TGTGCCAGCCAGATAAGCTCCTATAATTCACCCCTCCACTTT. Encoded protein: CASQISSYNSPLHF.

The chain recombines TRBV28 with TRBJ2-7; D possibly corresponds to TRBD1 (6 bases). The CDR3 sequence is 14 residues long. CDR1 MDHEN and CDR2 SYDVKM come from the germline V gene. Trimming removed 7 bases at V and 3 bases at J, with 16 bases between. The CDR3 bases are TGTGCCAGCACCCCGGGGACAAGGGGCTACGAGCAGTACTTC. Its protein product is CASTPGTRGYEQYF. The complete variable domain, with remaining parts taken from reference TRBV28 and TRBJ2-7, reads DVKVTQSSRYLVKRTGEKVFLECVQDMDHENMFWYRQDPGLGLRLIYFSYDVKMKEKGDIPEGYSVSREKKERFSLILESASTNQTSMYLCASTPGTRGYEQYFGPGTRLTVT.

The V call is TRBV7-2, the J call TRBJ2-1; D is uncertain. Germline lookup yields CDR1 SGHTA and CDR2 FQGNSA. With 1 base removed from V and 2 bases from J, the gap between germline ends came to 15 bases. This CDR3 has 17 residues. In DNA form, the CDR3 reads TGTGCCAGCAGCTTAGGTTCCGCGCGGCAGACCTACAATGAGCAGTTCTTC. Protein sequence: CASSLGSARQTYNEQFF. Combining the CDR3 with reference TRBV7-2 and TRBJ2-1 gives the whole variable domain GAGVSQSPSNKVTEKGKDVELRCDPISGHTALYWYRQSLGQGLEFLIYFQGNSAPDKSGLPSDRFSAERTGGSVSTLTIQRTQQEDSAVYLCASSLGSARQTYNEQFFGPGTRLTVL.

This clone appeared a single time. This sequence joins TRBV5-5 and TRBJ1-5; D gene unclear. V was pared by 0 bases and J by 0 bases, with 13 bases between. Germline CDR1 is SGHKS and CDR2 is YYEKEE (reference sequence). CDR3 size: 17 residues. CDR3 coding DNA: TGTGCCAGCAGCTTGGACCTCCTATTAATTAGCAATCAGCCCCAGCATTTT. Translated: CASSLDLLLISNQPQHF.

The chain joins TRBV5-1 to TRBJ2-1; TRBD1 agrees at 10 bases. With 5 bases clipped from V and 1 base from J, the junction kept 6 bases outside the gene matches. Germline CDR1 is SGHRS and CDR2 is YFSETQ. The CDR3 runs 16 residues. DNA for the CDR3: TGCGCCAGCAGAGACGACAGGGGGCTTTCCTACAATGAGCAGTTCTTC. Its protein product is CASRDDRGLSYNEQFF.

The chain joins TRBV27 to TRBJ1-5; 9 bases are a match to TRBD1. This CDR3 spans 16 amino acids. V shed 8 bases and J 5 bases; nucleotides not matched to a gene: 13. CDR1 MNHEY and CDR2 SMNVEV come from the germline V gene (reference sequence). This CDR3 reads CASAFTGQGFDQPQHF. The CDR3 DNA is TGTGCCAGCGCCTTTACGGGACAGGGATTTGATCAGCCCCAGCATTTT.

The chain joins TRBV5-8 to TRBJ1-1; TRBD1 is a possible D gene (6 bases). The V end lost 4 bases, the J end lost 1 base, and 8 bases lay between the germline ends. The CDR3 covers 13 residues. Germline CDR1 SGHTS, CDR2 YDEGEE. CDR3 protein: CASSLRGNTEAFF. DNA of the CDR3: TGTGCCAGCAGCCTCAGGGGGAACACTGAAGCTTTCTTT.

This chain uses TRBV18 with TRBJ1-3, with D possibly being TRBD1 (6 bases). This CDR3 has 17 amino acids. Germline V gene lookup returns CDR1 KGHSH and CDR2 LQKENI. Deletions cut 0 bases from V and 0 bases from J, with 12 bases between. The CDR3 sequence: CASSPPNRVFSGNTIYF. The CDR3 DNA is TGTGCCAGCTCACCACCGAACAGGGTGTTCTCTGGAAACACCATATATTTT.

The rearrangement uses TRBV9 and TRBJ1-1; a possible D gene is TRBD1 (5 bases). The CDR3 covers 14 residues. V was cut by 4 bases and J by 6 bases, with 16 bases left in between. Germline V gene lookup returns CDR1 SGDLS and CDR2 YYNGEE. DNA of the CDR3: TGTGCCAGCAGCCCAAAACTGTGGGGCCCTGAAGCTTTCTTT. This encodes CASSPKLWGPEAFF.

This rearrangement joins TRBV7-8 to TRBJ2-7; D not certain. The CDR3 is 14 residues long. The germline V gene encodes CDR1 SGHVS and CDR2 FQNEAQ. The V end lost 1 base, the J end lost 0 bases, and 7 bases lay between the germline ends. The DNA of the CDR3 is TGTGCCAGCAGCTTAGACGTTAACTCCTACGAGCAGTACTTC. It yields the protein CASSLDVNSYEQYF.

The V and J genes are TRBV19 and TRBJ1-1; 7 bases line up with TRBD1. Unmatched junction bases numbered 10, after V lost 3 bases and J lost 6 bases. CDR3 length: 15 residues. From germline, CDR1 is LNHDA and CDR2 SQIVND (reference sequence). Written as DNA, the CDR3 is TGTGCCAGTAGTATCGACAGGGATCCTCGGGCTGAAGCTTTCTTT. Its translation is CASSIDRDPRAEAFF.

The J gene is TRBJ1-1, the V gene TRBV5-1, with 7 bases lining up with TRBD1. The V segment lost 1 base and the J segment 1 base; nucleotides outside the gene matches: 4. This CDR3 comprises 15 residues. Germline CDR1 and CDR2: SGHRS and YFSETQ. The CDR3 nucleotides read TGCGCCAGCAGCTTGTCAGGGGGAGGGAACACTGAAGCTTTCTTT. It specifies CASSLSGGGNTEAFF.

V and J are TRBV19 and TRBJ2-7; maybe TRBD1 (5 bases). The CDR3 covers 15 residues. CDR1 is LNHDA and CDR2 is SQIVND in the germline V gene (reference sequence). V lost 7 bases to trimming and J lost 4 bases, with 20 bases between them. CDR3 sequence (DNA): TGTGCCAGTACCCTGTCTGTGGGCAGGGCTTACGAGCAGTACTTC. It specifies CASTLSVGRAYEQYF.

The V call is TRBV29-1, the J call TRBJ2-1; D is ambiguous. This CDR3 has 14 amino acids. Germline V gene lookup returns CDR1 SQVTM and CDR2 ANQGSEA. Trimming took off 6 bases at V and 5 bases at J, with 17 bases between the two ends. The CDR3 sequence: CSVSPRRGDNEQFF. The CDR3 DNA reads as TGCAGCGTCTCCCCCCGGCGAGGAGACAATGAGCAGTTCTTC.

The CDR3 nucleotides read TGTGCCAGCAGCTCTCTTGAGAGTTTGAACACTGAAGCTTTCTTT. Translating it yields CASSSLESLNTEAFF. The gene calls are TRBV11-1 and TRBJ1-1; D remains ambiguous. Germline CDR1 and CDR2: SGHAT and FQDESV (reference sequence). This CDR3 contains 15 residues. V shed 4 bases and J shed 0 bases, with 12 bases lying between them.

The chain links TRBV7-9 to TRBJ1-6; a weak D match, TRBD1 (5 bases). V lost 3 bases to trimming and J lost 8 bases, with 8 bases between them. This CDR3 region has 13 residues. Per germline, CDR1 SEHNR and CDR2 FQNEAQ (reference sequence). Here the CDR3 DNA reads TGTGCCAGCAGCTTCAGGGCCGATTCACCCCTCCACTTT. Its translation: CASSFRADSPLHF.

The chain is built from TRBV2 and TRBJ2-4; D gene ambiguous. The CDR3 has 13 amino acids. Trimming took 6 bases from V and 1 from J, leaving 7 bases between them. CDR1 is SNHLY, CDR2 FYNNEI, per germline. CDR3 nucleotide sequence: TGTGCCAGCAGGTATGGGGCCAAAAACATTCAGTACTTC. It translates to CASRYGAKNIQYF.

The V gene is TRBV6-1, the J gene TRBJ2-7; TRBD2 matches at 8 bases. Germline V gene data show CDR1 as MNHNS and CDR2 as SASEGT. There are 15 residues in the CDR3. The V and J ends lost 8 bases and 2 bases, in that order; junction bases with no gene match: 11. CDR3 region: CASGALPGLAYEQYF. In DNA, the CDR3 is TGTGCCAGCGGCGCACTCCCGGGACTAGCCTACGAGCAGTACTTC.

This rearrangement joins TRBV5-4 to TRBJ1-3, with a possible D match to TRBD1 (5 bases). The length of the CDR3 is 16 residues. V was clipped by 0 bases and J by 0 bases, with 10 bases between them. Germline V gene sequence: CDR1 SGHNT, CDR2 YYREEE (reference sequence). For the CDR3, the DNA is TGTGCCAGCAGCTTGGGGGGCAGCAGCTCTGGAAACACCATATATTTT. Translating gives CASSLGGSSSGNTIYF. The full variable domain, with the rest looked up from reference TRBV5-4 and TRBJ1-3, is ETGVTQSPTHLIKTRGQQVTLRCSSQSGHNTVSWYQQALGQGPQFIFQYYREEENGRGNFPPRFSGLQFPNYSSELNVNALELDDSALYLCASSLGGSSSGNTIYFGEGSWLTVV.

This clone was detected once. The chain has TRBV7-3 and TRBJ2-3; 8 bases map to TRBD2. The CDR3 loop spans 18 amino acids. Trimming removed 5 bases from V and 8 bases from J; junction bases left unmatched: 21. CDR1 is SGHTA, CDR2 FQGTGA, per germline. For the CDR3, the DNA is TGTGCCAGCAGCCAATTACCGGGGGGGTCAGGTTTGGTAGGTACGCAGTATTTT. Amino acid sequence: CASSQLPGGSGLVGTQYF.

This sequence joins TRBV6-5 and TRBJ2-7, with 8 bases that match TRBD1. This CDR3 comprises 14 residues. Germline V lookup: CDR1 MNHEY, CDR2 SVGAGI. Unmatched junction bases numbered 6, after V lost 6 bases and J lost 2 bases. Here the CDR3 DNA reads TGTGCCAGCAGCAGACGGACAGGGACCTACGAGCAGTACTTC. Translated: CASSRRTGTYEQYF.

The J gene is TRBJ1-4, the V gene TRBV11-2; D is ambiguous. Germline CDR1 reads SGHAT; CDR2 reads FQNNGV. The V gene lost 3 bases and the J gene lost 2 bases, with 7 bases spanning the gap. The CDR3 sequence is 14 residues long. The CDR3 protein is CASSFTGTNEKLFF. Here the CDR3 DNA reads TGTGCCAGCAGCTTTACCGGGACTAATGAAAAACTGTTTTTT.

The CDR3, as DNA: TGCGCCAGCAGCAGAACCGGGACAGGGGACACTGAAGCTTTCTTT. Its translation: CASSRTGTGDTEAFF. This chain connects TRBV5-1 to TRBJ1-1; TRBD1 matches 10 bases. CDR3 length equals 15 residues. The germline V gene has CDR1 SGHRS and CDR2 YFSETQ. Unmatched junction bases numbered 6, after V lost 4 bases and J lost 3 bases. Full variable domain (remainder filled in from reference TRBV5-1 and TRBJ1-1): KAGVTQTPRYLIKTRGQQVTLSCSPISGHRSVSWYQQTPGQGLQFLFEYFSETQRNKGNFPGRFSGRQFSNSRSEMNVSTLELGDSALYLCASSRTGTGDTEAFFGQGTRLTVV.

The gene calls are TRBV5-1 and TRBJ2-5; D perhaps matches TRBD2 (5 bases). The CDR3 spans 14 residues. CDR1 SGHRS and CDR2 YFSETQ come from the germline V gene. V dropped 3 bases and J dropped 5 bases, with 14 bases sitting between them. The CDR3 is CASSSTSPGETQYF. The CDR3 coding sequence is TGCGCCAGCAGCTCGACTTCTCCGGGGGAGACCCAGTACTTC. Full variable domain (outside the CDR3, taken from reference TRBV5-1 and TRBJ2-5): KAGVTQTPRYLIKTRGQQVTLSCSPISGHRSVSWYQQTPGQGLQFLFEYFSETQRNKGNFPGRFSGRQFSNSRSEMNVSTLELGDSALYLCASSSTSPGETQYFGPGTRLLVL.

The chain has TRBV7-2 and TRBJ2-2; 7 bases are shared with TRBD1. The germline V gene has CDR1 SGHTA and CDR2 FQGNSA. The ends lost 5 bases at V and 3 bases at J; junction bases unmatched: 9. This CDR3 is 16 amino acids long. CDR3 residues: CASSLDRVPDTGELFF. The CDR3 DNA sequence: TGTGCCAGCAGCCTCGACAGGGTTCCCGACACCGGGGAGCTGTTTTTT.

The CDR3 is CASSKDSLNQPQHF. The CDR3 bases are TGTGCCAGCTCCAAGGACTCGCTTAATCAGCCCCAGCATTTT. This chain joins TRBV7-2 and TRBJ1-5, with unresolved D. Trimming took off 8 bases at V and 4 bases at J, with 15 bases between the two ends. Germline CDR1 and CDR2: SGHTA and FQGNSA. The CDR3 has 14 amino acids. Using reference TRBV7-2 and TRBJ1-5 for the parts outside the CDR3, the full variable domain is GAGVSQSPSNKVTEKGKDVELRCDPISGHTALYWYRQSLGQGLEFLIYFQGNSAPDKSGLPSDRFSAERTGGSVSTLTIQRTQQEDSAVYLCASSKDSLNQPQHFGDGTRLSIL.

V and J are TRBV7-2 and TRBJ2-7; tentatively, D is TRBD1 (5 bases). CDR1 SGHTA and CDR2 FQGNSA come from the germline V gene. Trimming took off 5 bases at V and 3 bases at J, with 14 bases between the two ends. This CDR3 contains 14 residues. CDR3 sequence: CASSPPTEVYEQYF. The DNA of the CDR3 is TGTGCCAGCAGCCCCCCGACAGAGGTCTACGAGCAGTACTTC.

The chain has TRBV6-1 and TRBJ1-1; perhaps TRBD1 as D (5 bases). Germline CDR1 is MNHNS and CDR2 is SASEGT. The CDR3 loop spans 13 amino acids. The V end was cut by 7 bases, the J end by 0 bases, with 9 bases between. The CDR3 sequence: CASMGVMNTEAFF. In nucleotides, the CDR3 is TGTGCCAGCATGGGGGTAATGAACACTGAAGCTTTCTTT.

This clone has only one observation. The chain links TRBV30 to TRBJ2-5; D gene ambiguous. The CDR3 contains 12 residues. The germline V gene encodes CDR1 GTSNPN and CDR2 SVGIG (reference sequence). V was pared by 2 bases and J by 5 bases, with 9 bases between. CDR3 amino acids: CAWSKGPETQYF. CDR3 in DNA: TGTGCCTGGAGTAAAGGGCCCGAGACCCAGTACTTC. Full variable domain (remainder filled in from reference TRBV30 and TRBJ2-5): SQTIHQWPATLVQPVGSPLSLECTVEGTSNPNLYWYRQAAGRGLQLLFYSVGIGQISSEVPQNLSASRPQDRQFILSSKKLLLSDSGFYLCAWSKGPETQYFGPGTRLLVL.

The J gene is TRBJ2-2, the V gene TRBV30; D is unresolved. Per germline, CDR1 GTSNPN and CDR2 SVGIG (reference sequence). V was shortened by 7 bases and J by 6 bases, with 6 bases between the two germline ends. This CDR3 has 10 residues. The CDR3 bases are TGTGCCTCCGGGTCCGGGGAGCTGTTTTTT. This sequence encodes CASGSGELFF.

This clone was seen just once. The chain carries TRBV15 and TRBJ2-5, with a weak D call TRBD2 (5 bases). The CDR3 is 15 residues long. The germline V gene encodes CDR1 LNHNV and CDR2 YYDKDF (reference sequence). The ends were cut back, 0 bases at V and 3 bases at J, with 11 bases in the middle. DNA for the CDR3: TGTGCCACCAGCAGAGATCCGAACGGGGAAGAGACCCAGTACTTC. Amino acid sequence: CATSRDPNGEETQYF.